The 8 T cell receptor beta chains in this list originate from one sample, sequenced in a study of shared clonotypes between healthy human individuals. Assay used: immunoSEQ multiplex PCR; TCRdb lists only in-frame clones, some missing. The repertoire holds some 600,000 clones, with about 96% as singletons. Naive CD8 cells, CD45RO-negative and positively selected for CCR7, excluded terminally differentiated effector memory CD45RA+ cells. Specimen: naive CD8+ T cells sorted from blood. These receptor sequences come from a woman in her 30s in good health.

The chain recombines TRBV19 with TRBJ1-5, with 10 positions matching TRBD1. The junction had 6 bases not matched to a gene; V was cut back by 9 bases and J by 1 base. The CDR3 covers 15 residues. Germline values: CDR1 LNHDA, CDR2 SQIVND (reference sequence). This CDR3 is CASQRQGASNQPQHF. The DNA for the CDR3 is TGTGCCAGCCAAAGACAGGGGGCGAGCAATCAGCCCCAGCATTTT.

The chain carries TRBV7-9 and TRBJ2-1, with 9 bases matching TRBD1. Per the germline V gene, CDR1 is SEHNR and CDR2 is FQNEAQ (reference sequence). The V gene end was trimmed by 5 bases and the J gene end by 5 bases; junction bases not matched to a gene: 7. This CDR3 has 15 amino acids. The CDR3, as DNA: TGTGCCAGCAGCCCGGGACAGGGCGGGAACAATGAGCAGTTCTTC. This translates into CASSPGQGGNNEQFF.

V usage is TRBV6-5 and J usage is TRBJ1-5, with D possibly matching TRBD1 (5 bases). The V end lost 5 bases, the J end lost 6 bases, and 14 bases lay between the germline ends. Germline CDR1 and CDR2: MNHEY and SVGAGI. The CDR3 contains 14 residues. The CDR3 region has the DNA TGTGCCAGCAGTACTGGGGCGGCAGGTCAGCCCCAGCATTTT. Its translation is CASSTGAAGQPQHF.

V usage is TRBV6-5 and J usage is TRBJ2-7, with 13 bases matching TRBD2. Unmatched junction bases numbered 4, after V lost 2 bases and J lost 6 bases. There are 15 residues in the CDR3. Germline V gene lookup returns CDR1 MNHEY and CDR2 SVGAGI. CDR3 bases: TGTGCCAGCAGTTACGGGACTAGCGGGAAGGCCGAGCAGTACTTC. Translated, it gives CASSYGTSGKAEQYF.

The CDR3 sequence is CASSLTSGSLYEQYF. In DNA, the CDR3 is TGCGCCAGCAGCCTAACTAGCGGGAGTTTATACGAGCAGTACTTC. The gene calls are TRBV4-1 and TRBJ2-7; TRBD2 aligns across 11 bases. After removal of 4 bases from V and 4 bases from J, the junction contained 6 bases not matched to a gene. This CDR3 comprises 15 residues. Germline V lookup: CDR1 MGHRA, CDR2 YSYEKL.

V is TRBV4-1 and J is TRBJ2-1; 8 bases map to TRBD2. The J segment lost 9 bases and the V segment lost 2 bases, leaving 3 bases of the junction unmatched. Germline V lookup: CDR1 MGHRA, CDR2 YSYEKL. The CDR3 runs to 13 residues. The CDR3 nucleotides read TGCGCCAGCAGCCAACCGCTAGCGGGTGAGCAGTTCTTC. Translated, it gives CASSQPLAGEQFF.

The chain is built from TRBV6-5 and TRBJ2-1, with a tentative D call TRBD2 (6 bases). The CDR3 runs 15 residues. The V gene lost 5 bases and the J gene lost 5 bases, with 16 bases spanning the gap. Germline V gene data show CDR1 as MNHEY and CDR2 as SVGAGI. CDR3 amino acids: CASSLRGGSHNEQFF. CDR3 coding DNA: TGTGCCAGCAGTCTTCGTGGGGGGTCCCACAATGAGCAGTTCTTC.

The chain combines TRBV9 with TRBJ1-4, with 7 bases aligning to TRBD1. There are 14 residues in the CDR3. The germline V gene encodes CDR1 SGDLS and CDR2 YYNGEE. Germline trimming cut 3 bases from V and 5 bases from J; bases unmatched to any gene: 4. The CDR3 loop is CASSASGGNEKLFF. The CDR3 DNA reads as TGTGCCAGCAGCGCTTCAGGGGGAAATGAAAAACTGTTTTTT.